This TCR beta chain was observed in a study of early T cells in non-severe SARS-CoV-2 infection. Study-wide background: Sequenced bulk RNA came from whole blood that was unsorted, and chains were unpaired.

Via MiXCR, TCRdb re-called the 5' RACE reads, giving one row per CDR3 protein. The sample holds under 75,000 distinct CDR3 sequences, approximately 13% seen once. This TCR came from an adult who was a healthcare worker with PCR-confirmed SARS-CoV-2 infection or an uninfected control (not recorded which). Sequenced sample: whole blood.

As DNA, the CDR3 is TGTGCCAGCTCGGGTACATCCCGGAACACCGGGGAGCTGTTTTTT. Translating it yields CASSGTSRNTGELFF. This chain connects TRBV7-2 to TRBJ2-2; unclear D gene. The CDR3 consists of 15 residues. CDR1 is SGHTA and CDR2 is FQGNSA in the germline V gene. Trimming pared 8 bases from V and 1 base from J, leaving 14 bases between.